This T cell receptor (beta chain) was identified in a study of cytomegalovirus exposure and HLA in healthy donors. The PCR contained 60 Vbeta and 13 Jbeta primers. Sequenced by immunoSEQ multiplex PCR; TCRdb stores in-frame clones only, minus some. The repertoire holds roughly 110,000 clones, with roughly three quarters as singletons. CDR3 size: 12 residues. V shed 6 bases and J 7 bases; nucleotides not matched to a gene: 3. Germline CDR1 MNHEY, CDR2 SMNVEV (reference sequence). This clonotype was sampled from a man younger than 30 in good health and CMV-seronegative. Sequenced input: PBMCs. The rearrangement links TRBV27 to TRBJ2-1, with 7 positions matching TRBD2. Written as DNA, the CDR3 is TGTGCCAGCAGATGGGGAGGGAATGAGCAGTTCTTC. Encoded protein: CASRWGGNEQFF.